Following are 29 T cell receptor beta chains from one sample sequenced in a study of molecular identifiers for immune sequencing clone quantification. MiXCR, applied by TCRdb to the PCR reads, yields one record per CDR3 protein. The table has some 580,000 distinct CDR3 sequences, over 25% seen once. Sequenced material: naive CD8+ T cells from blood, with Jurkat cell RNA spiked in. Subset defined: FACS-sorted CD8+CD4-CCR7+CD45RA+ naive T cells. The receptor source for this set is a human donor in good health. Some libraries in this study had Jurkat cell RNA spiked in.

The chain recombines TRBV7-6 with TRBJ1-1; a weak D match, TRBD1 (6 bases). From germline, CDR1 is SGHVS and CDR2 FNYEAQ. The CDR3 has 15 residues. Trimming took off 5 bases at V and 0 bases at J, with 13 bases between the two ends. The chain's CDR3 is CASSPGTNLNTEAFF. The CDR3 DNA reads TGTGCCAGCAGCCCCGGGACAAACCTGAACACTGAAGCTTTCTTT.

This clonotype was seen at least ten times. This chain links TRBV6-5 with TRBJ1-1, with D unresolved. The CDR3 spans 14 residues. V lost 6 bases and J 3 bases, leaving 14 bases between the germline ends. Germline V gene lookup returns CDR1 MNHEY and CDR2 SVGAGI. Written as DNA, the CDR3 is TGTGCCAGCAGCGAGGTCCAGAGGTACACTGAAGCTTTCTTT. It yields the protein CASSEVQRYTEAFF.

Concerning this clonotype itself: The CDR3 ends on some other residue instead of the conserved phenylalanine or tryptophan, so this is likely a read error. CDR3 sequence reads: CASSQIILRGRDYGYTL. CDR3 nucleotide sequence: TGCGCCAGCAGCCAGATTATCCTCAGGGGGCGAGACTATGGCTACACCCTC. The chain is built from TRBV4-3 and TRBJ1-2, with 8 bases that match TRBD1. This CDR3 contains 17 residues. J gave up 3 bases and V 3 bases, and 12 bases lay outside the gene matches. Germline CDR1 LGHNA, CDR2 YSLEER.

In its sample, this clonotype was seen a few times. The DNA is left out, because the CDR3 cannot be placed on it with certainty; the CDR3 is given as TCRdb lists it. The chain joins TRBV2 to TRBJ2-1; the table's D call TRBD2 went unverified against the DNA. CDR1 is SNHLY and CDR2 is FYNNEI in the germline V gene. Including both end residues, the CDR3 is 13 amino acids long. CDR3 region: CASSSSVGTLQFF.

The CDR3 protein is CAWSPPLAGSYEQYF. Here the CDR3 DNA reads TGTGCCTGGAGCCCCCCCCTAGCGGGCTCCTACGAGCAGTACTTC. The V call is TRBV30, the J call TRBJ2-7; 8 bases are a match to TRBD2. The V segment lost 3 bases and the J segment 0 bases; nucleotides outside the gene matches: 7. In germline, CDR1 is GTSNPN, CDR2 SVGIG (reference sequence). The CDR3 sequence is 15 residues long.

V is TRBV27 and J is TRBJ1-2; 8 bases line up with TRBD1. The germline CDR1 and CDR2 sequences are MNHEY and SMNVEV (reference sequence). The CDR3 spans 14 residues. J gave up 5 bases and V 5 bases, and 7 bases lay outside the gene matches. The CDR3 DNA reads TGTGCCAGCAGTACCGGGACAGGCGGTTATGGCTACACCTTC. Translating it yields CASSTGTGGYGYTF.

This clonotype appeared many times. The chain carries TRBV25-1 and TRBJ2-7, with D perhaps TRBD1 (6 bases). Germline CDR1 and CDR2: MGHDK and SYGVNS. The CDR3 covers 15 residues. V lost 7 bases to trimming and J lost 2 bases, with 18 bases between them. The CDR3, as DNA: TGTGCCAGCAAGGGTTGGACAGCCAATCCCTACGAGCAGTACTTC. Encoded protein: CASKGWTANPYEQYF.

This clonotype was found many times. The chain links TRBV5-6 to TRBJ1-5; unclear D gene. V shed 0 bases and J shed 4 bases, with 8 bases lying between them. CDR3 size: 14 residues. Per the germline V gene, CDR1 is SGHDT and CDR2 is YYEEEE. CDR3 in DNA: TGTGCCAGCAGCTTGGCGGCAGCGAATCAGCCCCAGCATTTT. This codes for CASSLAAANQPQHF.

Note on this clonotype: A much more abundant neighbour one base away suggests this may be a read error. The rearrangement joins TRBV4-1 to TRBJ2-7, with 8 positions matching TRBD1. CDR1 and CDR2 (germline): MGHRA, YSYEKL. The CDR3 spans 15 residues. The trim removed 1 base at V and 3 bases at J, leaving 5 bases unmatched. In nucleotides, the CDR3 is TGCGCCAGCAGCCAAGGATTGGACAGGGACTACGAGCAGTACTTC. Translating it yields CASSQGLDRDYEQYF.

Points on this clonotype: One base away lies a much larger clone, so this may be a sequencing read error. The CDR3 carries no conserved terminal phenylalanine or tryptophan, so it likely arises from a read error. The V call is TRBV7-9, the J call TRBJ1-2; weak D call: TRBD1 (5 bases). The CDR3 is 14 amino acids. V was clipped by 2 bases and J by 3 bases, with 10 bases between them. Germline lookup yields CDR1 SEHNR and CDR2 FQNEAQ (reference sequence). This CDR3 reads CASSLQGSDYGYTI. The CDR3 coding sequence is TGTGCCAGCAGCTTACAGGGAAGTGACTATGGCTACACCATC.

This clonotype has at least ten counts. This chain uses TRBV6-2 or TRBV6-3 with TRBJ1-5; D is possibly TRBD1 (6 bases). V lost 8 bases and J 4 bases, leaving 9 bases between the germline ends. Germline assignment: CDR1 MNHEY and CDR2 SVGEGT. The CDR3 totals 12 residues. CDR3 DNA sequence: TGTGCCAGCCGGACAGCTAATCAGCCCCAGCATTTT. Translated: CASRTANQPQHF.

For this clonotype: It may be a read error: a sequence one base away is much more abundant. The chain combines TRBV7-9 with TRBJ2-7; TRBD2 is a possible D gene (5 bases). Trimming shortened V by 9 bases and J by 4 bases, and 19 bases separated the two germline ends. The CDR3 sequence is 14 residues long. From germline, CDR1 is SEHNR and CDR2 FQNEAQ (reference sequence). The CDR3 reads CARSNSGNSYEQYF. DNA for the CDR3: TGTGCCAGGAGCAACTCGGGGAACTCATACGAGCAGTACTTC. Based on the CDR3 plus reference TRBV7-9 and TRBJ2-7, the full variable domain is DTGVSQNPRHKITKRGQNVTFRCDPISEHNRLYWYRQTLGQGPEFLTYFQNEAQLEKSRLLSDRFSAERPKGSFSTLEIQRTEQGDSAMYLCARSNSGNSYEQYFGPGTRLTVT.

For this clonotype: A read error may explain this, as a much larger clone is one base away. The rearrangement uses TRBV7-9 and TRBJ2-5; D might be TRBD2 (5 bases). This CDR3 comprises 15 residues. CDR1 SEHNR and CDR2 FQNEAQ come from the germline V gene (reference sequence). V was clipped by 3 bases and J by 1 base, with 12 bases between them. As DNA, the CDR3 is TGTGCCAGCAGCTTCTATCCGGGGTGCCAAGAGACCCAGTACTTC. This gives the protein CASSFYPGCQETQYF. Drawing the rest from reference TRBV7-9 and TRBJ2-5, the complete variable domain is DTGVSQNPRHKITKRGQNVTFRCDPISEHNRLYWYRQTLGQGPEFLTYFQNEAQLEKSRLLSDRFSAERPKGSFSTLEIQRTEQGDSAMYLCASSFYPGCQETQYFGPGTRLLVL.

This clonotype was counted at least ten times. The chain links TRBV7-2 to TRBJ2-3; 7 nucleotides align to TRBD2. V lost 1 base, J lost 6 bases, and 7 bases stayed unmatched. The CDR3 contains 15 residues. Germline CDR1 is SGHTA and CDR2 is FQGNSA. DNA for the CDR3: TGTGCCAGCAGCTTAGTAGCGGGCCCCGGGGATACGCAGTATTTT. It yields the protein CASSLVAGPGDTQYF.

This clonotype came up a few times. The chain links TRBV7-8 to TRBJ2-1; D is ambiguous. V lost 2 bases and J lost 7, with 6 bases in between. This CDR3 has 12 amino acids. Germline V gene lookup returns CDR1 SGHVS and CDR2 FQNEAQ. The DNA of the CDR3 is TGTGCCAGCAGCTTATATGGGAATGAGCAGTTCTTC. Amino acid sequence: CASSLYGNEQFF.

This clonotype was seen a few times. The chain has TRBV9 and TRBJ2-7, with D unclear. The germline CDR1 and CDR2 sequences are SGDLS and YYNGEE. V was cut by 4 bases and J by 5 bases, with 13 bases left in between. The CDR3 covers 13 residues. The CDR3 here is CASSPGGSHEQYF. The CDR3 DNA follows: TGTGCCAGCAGCCCCGGCGGAAGTCACGAGCAGTACTTC.

The CDR3 region is CASSYQTGTNQPQHF. The CDR3 DNA sequence: TGTGCCAGCAGTTACCAAACAGGGACAAATCAGCCCCAGCATTTT. The chain is built from TRBV6-6 and TRBJ1-5, with D possibly being TRBD1 (6 bases). Looked up from germline, CDR1 is MNHNY and CDR2 is SVGAGI (reference sequence). CDR3 length: 15 residues. Trimming pared 2 bases from V and 4 bases from J, leaving 12 bases between.

The chain couples TRBV4-3 to TRBJ1-1; maybe TRBD1 (6 bases). Germline V lookup: CDR1 LGHNA, CDR2 YSLEER. Deletions cut 4 bases from V and 2 bases from J, with 11 bases between. The CDR3 consists of 14 residues. CDR3 nucleotides: TGCGCCAGCAGCCGCACAGGGTGCAACACTGAAGCTTTCTTT. This gives the protein CASSRTGCNTEAFF.

The rearrangement links TRBV30 to TRBJ1-5, with TRBD1 matching 8 bases. The CDR3 is made up of 16 amino acids. From germline, CDR1 is GTSNPN and CDR2 SVGIG (reference sequence). After removal of 4 bases from V and 6 bases from J, the junction contained 14 bases not matched to a gene. CDR3 in DNA: TGTGCCTGGAAAGGGGGCTGGGACAGGACTCCTCAGCCCCAGCATTTT. Translated: CAWKGGWDRTPQPQHF.

The chain has TRBV2 and TRBJ1-1; the D is unclear. Trimming took off 3 bases at V and 6 bases at J, with 14 bases between the two ends. The CDR3 sequence is 14 residues long. CDR1 is SNHLY and CDR2 is FYNNEI in the germline V gene. In DNA form, the CDR3 reads TGTGCCAGCAGTGACCTACAGAGGGTGCCTGAAGCTTTCTTT. Amino acid sequence: CASSDLQRVPEAFF.

Comment on this clonotype: With a much larger clone just one base away, this may be a read error. The CDR3 DNA sequence: TGCGCCAGCAGCTGGGCAACAGGGAGCTACGAGCAGTACTTC. This gives the protein CASSWATGSYEQYF. The chain has TRBV5-1 and TRBJ2-7; D might be TRBD1 (6 bases). This CDR3 is 14 amino acids long. Germline loops: CDR1 SGHRS, CDR2 YFSETQ. The V end lost 3 bases, the J end lost 3 bases, and 13 bases lay between the germline ends.

As to this clonotype: One base away lies a much larger clone, so this may be a sequencing read error. The V and J genes are TRBV2 and TRBJ2-3; 8 bases match TRBD1. The CDR3 has 13 residues. CDR1 SNHLY and CDR2 FYNNEI come from the germline V gene. The DNA for the CDR3 is TGTGCCAGCAGCGGACAGGGATTAGATACGCGGTATTTT. It is translated as CASSGQGLDTRYF.

Here the CDR3 reads CASSLGGTGTDQPQHF. DNA for the CDR3: TGTGCCAGCAGCTTGGGAGGGACAGGGACCGATCAGCCCCAGCATTTT. The chain joins TRBV5-4 to TRBJ1-5; TRBD1 matches at 9 bases. The CDR3 totals 16 residues. CDR1 and CDR2 from the germline V gene are SGHNT and YYREEE (reference sequence). The V segment lost 0 bases and the J segment 5 bases; nucleotides outside the gene matches: 6.

The chain is built from TRBV15 and TRBJ1-5, with D hard to call. Trimming stripped 0 bases from V and 2 bases from J, with 11 bases between. The CDR3 extends over 16 amino acids. Germline V gene sequence: CDR1 LNHNV, CDR2 YYDKDF (reference sequence). CDR3 protein: CATSRESVSGNQPQHF. The CDR3 DNA follows: TGTGCCACCAGCAGAGAGTCGGTATCTGGCAATCAGCCCCAGCATTTT.

V and J are TRBV19 and TRBJ2-5; tentatively, D is TRBD1 or TRBD2 (5 bases each). Germline V gene sequence: CDR1 LNHDA, CDR2 SQIVND (reference sequence). The CDR3 extends over 13 amino acids. V gave up 5 bases and J gave up 2 bases, with 9 bases separating them. The CDR3 DNA is TGTGCCAGTAGTCGGGACGGACAAGAGACCCAGTACTTC. Translation: CASSRDGQETQYF. Full variable domain (remainder filled in from reference TRBV19 and TRBJ2-5): DGGITQSPKYLFRKEGQNVTLSCEQNLNHDAMYWYRQDPGQGLRLIYYSQIVNDFQKGDIAEGYSVSREKKESFPLTVTSAQKNPTAFYLCASSRDGQETQYFGPGTRLLVL.

This clonotype was seen a few times. The genes are TRBV24-1 and TRBJ1-2; the D is unclear. Trimming stripped 4 bases from V and 10 bases from J, with 15 bases between. The CDR3 loop spans 13 amino acids. Germline lookup yields CDR1 KGHDR and CDR2 SFDVKD. CDR3 sequence reads: CATSDRTEVVYTF. The CDR3 DNA reads as TGTGCCACCAGTGACAGGACCGAGGTTGTCTACACCTTC.

Details on this clonotype: It may be a read error: a sequence one base away is much more abundant. The rearrangement uses TRBV5-1 and TRBJ2-7; possible D gene TRBD2, 7 bases. The CDR3 length is 15 residues. The V gene's germline CDR1 is SGHRS and CDR2 YFSETQ. The CDR3 here is CASPPGGRNPYEQNF. CDR3 bases: TGCGCCAGCCCACCGGGGGGCAGGAACCCCTACGAGCAGAACTTC.

The genes are TRBV4-1 and TRBJ2-3; D gene uncertain. Germline assignment: CDR1 MGHRA and CDR2 YSYEKL. V lost 1 base and J lost 2, with 7 bases in between. The CDR3 has 14 residues. The CDR3 region has the DNA TGCGCCAGCAGCCAAGTCCAGGACACAGATACGCAGTATTTT. It is translated as CASSQVQDTDTQYF.

There are many counts of this clonotype. The V gene is TRBV11-2, the J gene TRBJ2-3; 11 bases agree with TRBD2. CDR1 SGHAT and CDR2 FQNNGV come from the germline V gene. The trim removed 5 bases at V and 2 bases at J, leaving 6 bases unmatched. There are 16 residues in the CDR3. CDR3 nucleotides: TGTGCCAGCAGCGGGACTAGCGGAAAGACCACAGATACGCAGTATTTT. This translates into CASSGTSGKTTDTQYF.